A single sample gave rise to the 29 T cell receptor beta chains below, sequenced in a study of T cell responses to AZD1222 COVID-19 vaccine. Clones were read by immunoSEQ multiplex PCR, and TCRdb kept only the in-frame ones, dropping some. Here the sample spans 130,000 or so clones, 90% to 95% being singletons. Sequencing was performed on peripheral blood, taken on day 0 of AZD1222 vaccination. These receptors all stem from an adult in good health.

The chain carries TRBV4-2 and TRBJ1-6; D is uncertain. V was pared by 4 bases and J by 10 bases, with 14 bases between. The CDR3 has 14 amino acids. The germline gives CDR1 LGHNA, CDR2 YNFKEQ. CDR3 sequence: CASSPERVVSPLHF. Written as DNA, the CDR3 is TGTGCCAGCAGCCCCGAGCGGGTAGTCTCACCCCTCCACTTT.

The chain has TRBV6-6 and TRBJ2-5; D gene uncertain. The germline V and J ends were trimmed by 8 bases and 5 bases, with 15 bases remaining between them. Germline CDR1 MNHNY, CDR2 SVGAGI (reference sequence). This CDR3 spans 13 amino acids. The CDR3 region has the DNA TGTGCCAGCTCCTATAGCAAACGGGAGACCCAGTACTTC. Translated, it gives CASSYSKRETQYF.

The chain employs TRBV7-3 and TRBJ2-3; TRBD1 might be the D (6 bases). Trimming stripped 1 base from V and 0 bases from J, with 11 bases between. Germline loops: CDR1 SGHTA, CDR2 FQGTGA. There are 16 residues in the CDR3. The CDR3 DNA reads TGTGCCAGCAGCTTAAGAGGGGACACTAGCACAGATACGCAGTATTTT. The encoded protein is CASSLRGDTSTDTQYF.

The V gene is TRBV11-3, the J gene TRBJ1-1; 8 bases map to TRBD1. V trimming: 5 bases; J trimming: 6 bases; junction bases outside the gene matches: 5. In germline, CDR1 is SGHNT, CDR2 YENEEA. The CDR3 has 13 amino acids. The CDR3 DNA is TGTGCCAGCAGCCCGGACAGGGACGCTGAAGCTTTCTTT. Protein: CASSPDRDAEAFF. Full variable domain (remainder filled in from reference TRBV11-3 and TRBJ1-1): EAGVVQSPRYKIIEKKQPVAFWCNPISGHNTLYWYLQNLGQGPELLIRYENEEAVDDSQLPKDRFSAERLKGVDSTLKIQPAELGDSAVYLCASSPDRDAEAFFGQGTRLTVV.

This clone is a singleton in its sample. This chain connects TRBV4-2 to TRBJ1-2, with D perhaps TRBD1 (5 bases). The germline V gene encodes CDR1 LGHNA and CDR2 YNFKEQ. V was clipped by 1 base and J by 8 bases, with 20 bases between them. There are 16 residues in the CDR3. The CDR3 is CASSQVGIQGRGGYTF. The CDR3 nucleotides are TGTGCCAGCAGCCAAGTAGGGATCCAGGGACGGGGCGGCTACACCTTC.

This sequence joins TRBV12-5 and TRBJ1-4; D unresolved. Germline lookup yields CDR1 LGHNT and CDR2 FRNRAP. There are 19 residues in the CDR3. V dropped 7 bases and J dropped 4 bases, with 28 bases sitting between them. CDR3 residues: CASATNGNPSLWNNEKLFF. The CDR3 DNA reads TGTGCTAGTGCCACAAACGGAAACCCAAGCCTATGGAATAATGAAAAACTGTTTTTT.

The chain has TRBV2 and TRBJ1-1, with 10 bases that match TRBD1. The CDR3 length is 14 residues. The V gene end was trimmed by 3 bases and the J gene end by 5 bases; junction bases not matched to a gene: 3. CDR1 and CDR2 (germline): SNHLY, FYNNEI. For the CDR3, the DNA is TGTGCCAGCAGTGAGTTGGACAGGGGGACTGAAGCTTTCTTT. Encoded protein: CASSELDRGTEAFF. The full variable domain, its missing parts supplied by reference TRBV2 and TRBJ1-1, is EPEVTQTPSHQVTQMGQEVILRCVPISNHLYFYWYRQILGQKVEFLVSFYNNEISEKSEIFDDQFSVERPDGSNFTLKIRSTKLEDSAMYFCASSELDRGTEAFFGQGTRLTVV.

The chain is built from TRBV19 and TRBJ1-2; D may be TRBD1 (5 bases). The CDR3 is made up of 15 amino acids. The germline CDR1 and CDR2 sequences are LNHDA and SQIVND (reference sequence). V lost 7 bases and J lost 7, with 22 bases in between. The CDR3 loop is CASIPRGRYGGGYTF. CDR3 DNA: TGTGCCAGTATCCCTCGGGGCAGGTATGGCGGTGGCTACACCTTC.

The chain combines TRBV19 with TRBJ2-3; the match to TRBD2 covers 10 bases. The V gene's germline CDR1 is LNHDA and CDR2 SQIVND (reference sequence). V shed 3 bases and J 5 bases; nucleotides not matched to a gene: 5. CDR3 length: 15 residues. CDR3 loop: CASSMSGGAGDTQYF. DNA for the CDR3: TGTGCCAGTAGTATGAGCGGGGGGGCAGGAGATACGCAGTATTTT.

To note about this clone: The junction does not match germline at one end; this may be a read error. This chain uses TRBV14 with TRBJ1-1, with 7 nucleotides matching TRBD1. Germline V gene data show CDR1 as SGHDN and CDR2 as FVKESK. The CDR3 loop spans 13 amino acids. The CDR3 nucleotides are TGTGCCAGCAGGGGACAGCCCTCCCGGCGGCTTTACTTT. Translation: CASRGQPSRRLYF.

The chain carries TRBV18 and TRBJ1-1; D gene uncertain. CDR3 size: 12 residues. Germline CDR1 is KGHSH and CDR2 is LQKENI. Trimming pared 3 bases from V and 4 bases from J, leaving 6 bases between. As DNA, the CDR3 is TGTGCCAGCTCACCCGGCGTCACTGAAGCTTTCTTT. Translation gives CASSPGVTEAFF. Supplemented by reference TRBV18 and TRBJ1-1, the full variable domain reads NAGVMQNPRHLVRRRGQEARLRCSPMKGHSHVYWYRQLPEEGLKFMVYLQKENIIDESGMPKERFSAEFPKEGPSILRIQQVVRGDSAAYFCASSPGVTEAFFGQGTRLTVV.

This clone occurred once. The same CDR3 is also encoded by other DNA sequences in this sample. The chain combines TRBV5-1 with TRBJ2-5; D unclear. The germline V and J ends were trimmed by 4 bases and 1 base, with 8 bases remaining between them. This CDR3 has 13 amino acids. Per the germline V gene, CDR1 is SGHRS and CDR2 is YFSETQ. The CDR3 bases are TGCGCCAGCAGCCTGCCGGGCCAAGAGACCCAGTACTTC. Translating it yields CASSLPGQETQYF.

This rearrangement joins TRBV27 to TRBJ1-2; maybe TRBD1 (5 bases). The germline V gene encodes CDR1 MNHEY and CDR2 SMNVEV (reference sequence). Trimming stripped 5 bases from V and 8 bases from J, with 15 bases between. CDR3 size: 13 residues. CDR3 residues: CASSPAGFRGYTF. DNA for the CDR3: TGTGCCAGCAGTCCCGCAGGGTTCAGGGGCTACACCTTC.

The J gene is TRBJ1-1, the V gene TRBV12-3 or TRBV12-4; D is unresolved. This CDR3 region has 13 residues. Between the trimmed V and J ends, which lost 1 base and 1 base, there was a span of 4 bases. CDR3 coding DNA: TGTGCCAGCAGTTTAGGGCCGAACACTGAAGCTTTCTTT. The encoded protein is CASSLGPNTEAFF.

The chain carries TRBV4-3 and TRBJ2-1; possibly TRBD1 for D (5 bases). CDR3 length equals 12 residues. In germline, CDR1 is LGHNA, CDR2 YSLEER. V was cut by 4 bases and J by 9 bases, with 10 bases left in between. CDR3: CASSRQIGEQFF. CDR3 coding DNA: TGCGCCAGCAGCCGACAGATCGGTGAGCAGTTCTTC.

J is TRBJ1-2 and V is TRBV10-3; 7 bases agree with TRBD1. Looked up from germline, CDR1 is ENHRY and CDR2 is SYGVKD. This CDR3 is 13 amino acids long. The J segment lost 3 bases and the V segment lost 10 bases, leaving 8 bases of the junction unmatched. CDR3 bases: TGTGCCACCGTGCAGGGGGGAGACTATGGCTACACCTTC. Translation gives CATVQGGDYGYTF.

V gene TRBV3-1 (or the pseudogene TRBV3-2) combines with J gene TRBJ1-1, with a weak D call TRBD1 (5 bases). V was shortened by 4 bases and J by 5 bases, with 17 bases between the two germline ends. Germline CDR1 and CDR2: LGHDT and YNNKEL (reference sequence). The length of the CDR3 is 15 residues. CDR3 nucleotide sequence: TGTGCCAGCAGCCCTAGGGTACGGGGCGGGACTGAAGCTTTCTTT. Translated: CASSPRVRGGTEAFF.

The V call is TRBV5-8, the J call TRBJ1-1, with D possibly matching TRBD1 (5 bases). CDR3 length: 13 residues. The germline V and J ends were trimmed by 4 bases and 3 bases, with 10 bases remaining between them. Germline CDR1 reads SGHTS; CDR2 reads YDEGEE. Here the CDR3 DNA reads TGTGCCAGCAGCCGGGGCCCGGACACTGAAGCTTTCTTT. It codes for CASSRGPDTEAFF.

A word on this clone: The sample holds other DNA sequences that translate to the same CDR3. The chain combines TRBV10-3 with TRBJ1-5, with D uncertain. The V gene's germline CDR1 is ENHRY and CDR2 SYGVKD. CDR3 length: 13 residues. Trimming removed 0 bases at V and 3 bases at J, with 3 bases between. As DNA, the CDR3 is TGTGCCATCAGTGAGTCAGCCAATCAGCCCCAGCATTTT. It is translated as CAISESANQPQHF.

The chain uses TRBV19 and TRBJ1-1, with TRBD1 identical over 7 bases. The CDR3 sequence is 13 residues long. The trim removed 4 bases at V and 6 bases at J, leaving 5 bases unmatched. CDR1 and CDR2 from the germline V gene are LNHDA and SQIVND (reference sequence). The CDR3 sequence: CASSTTGSAEAFF. The CDR3 nucleotides are TGTGCCAGTAGTACGACAGGGTCGGCTGAAGCTTTCTTT.

The chain has TRBV28 and TRBJ2-7, with no clear D. CDR1 is MDHEN and CDR2 is SYDVKM in the germline V gene. Trimming stripped 6 bases from V and 2 bases from J, with 14 bases between. The CDR3 contains 14 residues. The CDR3 spells CASRSRPGPYEQYF. CDR3 DNA: TGTGCCAGCAGGTCCCGCCCCGGCCCCTACGAGCAGTACTTC.

The J gene is TRBJ1-2, the V gene TRBV4-2; the D gene is possibly TRBD1 (5 bases). Trimming removed 4 bases at V and 4 bases at J, with 22 bases between. Germline CDR1 and CDR2: LGHNA and YNFKEQ. CDR3 length: 17 residues. CDR3 loop: CASSPASSRAGFYGYTF. CDR3 bases: TGTGCCAGCAGCCCCGCTTCCTCCCGGGCAGGGTTCTATGGCTACACCTTC.

The chain uses TRBV2 and TRBJ2-7; 7 positions match TRBD1. CDR1 is SNHLY, CDR2 FYNNEI, per germline. Losses at the gene ends were 4 bases for V and 5 bases for J; bases not matched to a gene: 5. This CDR3 has 13 residues. The DNA of the CDR3 is TGTGCCAGCAGTGGACACCAGGGGGACGAGCAGTACTTC. Translation: CASSGHQGDEQYF. The whole variable domain, remainder taken from reference TRBV2 and TRBJ2-7, is EPEVTQTPSHQVTQMGQEVILRCVPISNHLYFYWYRQILGQKVEFLVSFYNNEISEKSEIFDDQFSVERPDGSNFTLKIRSTKLEDSAMYFCASSGHQGDEQYFGPGTRLTVT.

The chain employs TRBV3-1 (or the pseudogene TRBV3-2) and TRBJ2-2; D unclear. The V end lost 4 bases, the J end lost 7 bases, and 16 bases lay between the germline ends. The CDR3 runs 15 residues. CDR1 is LGHDT and CDR2 is YNNKEL in the germline V gene (reference sequence). CDR3 in amino acids: CASSPPLATSGELFF. In DNA form, the CDR3 reads TGTGCCAGCAGCCCCCCCTTGGCGACGAGCGGGGAGCTGTTTTTT.

The chain is built from TRBV10-3 and TRBJ2-7; D remains ambiguous. V lost 4 bases and J lost 1, with 11 bases in between. The CDR3 covers 14 residues. Germline lookup yields CDR1 ENHRY and CDR2 SYGVKD. The CDR3 DNA is TGTGCCATCAGTGGGGTTGAGGCTTCCTACGAGCAGTACTTC. Amino acid sequence: CAISGVEASYEQYF.

V is TRBV27 and J is TRBJ1-1, with D hard to call. The CDR3 extends over 13 amino acids. Germline V gene data show CDR1 as MNHEY and CDR2 as SMNVEV (reference sequence). Trimming removed 8 bases at V and 2 bases at J, with 12 bases between. The CDR3 DNA sequence: TGTGCCAGCGGGAGCAGGCGAAACACTGAAGCTTTCTTT. It yields the protein CASGSRRNTEAFF.

The chain combines TRBV2 with TRBJ1-6; 7 bases map to TRBD1. The CDR3 is 16 residues long. The V and J ends lost 2 bases and 7 bases, in that order; junction bases with no gene match: 8. Per the germline V gene, CDR1 is SNHLY and CDR2 is FYNNEI. CDR3 nucleotide sequence: TGTGCCAGCAGTGAACTCTATGGACAGGCGAATTCACCCCTCCACTTT. This gives the protein CASSELYGQANSPLHF.

This sequence joins TRBV7-2 and TRBJ1-3, with D maybe TRBD1 (5 bases). The CDR3 consists of 16 residues. Germline V gives CDR1 SGHTA, CDR2 FQGNSA. Trimming removed 5 bases at V and 1 base at J, with 15 bases between. The chain's CDR3 is CASSRLDRRSGNTIYF. The CDR3 DNA follows: TGTGCCAGCAGCCGCCTCGACAGACGGTCTGGAAACACCATATATTTT.

Here the CDR3 DNA reads TGTGCCAGCAGACCGACAGGGGTCAATTCACCCCTCCACTTT. Amino acids: CASRPTGVNSPLHF. V is TRBV2 and J is TRBJ1-6, with 8 bases fitting TRBD1. V gave up 6 bases and J gave up 7 bases; unmatched junction bases: 5. The CDR3 extends over 14 amino acids. Germline lookup yields CDR1 SNHLY and CDR2 FYNNEI. Variable domain in full (rest from reference TRBV2 and TRBJ1-6): EPEVTQTPSHQVTQMGQEVILRCVPISNHLYFYWYRQILGQKVEFLVSFYNNEISEKSEIFDDQFSVERPDGSNFTLKIRSTKLEDSAMYFCASRPTGVNSPLHFGNGTRLTVT.